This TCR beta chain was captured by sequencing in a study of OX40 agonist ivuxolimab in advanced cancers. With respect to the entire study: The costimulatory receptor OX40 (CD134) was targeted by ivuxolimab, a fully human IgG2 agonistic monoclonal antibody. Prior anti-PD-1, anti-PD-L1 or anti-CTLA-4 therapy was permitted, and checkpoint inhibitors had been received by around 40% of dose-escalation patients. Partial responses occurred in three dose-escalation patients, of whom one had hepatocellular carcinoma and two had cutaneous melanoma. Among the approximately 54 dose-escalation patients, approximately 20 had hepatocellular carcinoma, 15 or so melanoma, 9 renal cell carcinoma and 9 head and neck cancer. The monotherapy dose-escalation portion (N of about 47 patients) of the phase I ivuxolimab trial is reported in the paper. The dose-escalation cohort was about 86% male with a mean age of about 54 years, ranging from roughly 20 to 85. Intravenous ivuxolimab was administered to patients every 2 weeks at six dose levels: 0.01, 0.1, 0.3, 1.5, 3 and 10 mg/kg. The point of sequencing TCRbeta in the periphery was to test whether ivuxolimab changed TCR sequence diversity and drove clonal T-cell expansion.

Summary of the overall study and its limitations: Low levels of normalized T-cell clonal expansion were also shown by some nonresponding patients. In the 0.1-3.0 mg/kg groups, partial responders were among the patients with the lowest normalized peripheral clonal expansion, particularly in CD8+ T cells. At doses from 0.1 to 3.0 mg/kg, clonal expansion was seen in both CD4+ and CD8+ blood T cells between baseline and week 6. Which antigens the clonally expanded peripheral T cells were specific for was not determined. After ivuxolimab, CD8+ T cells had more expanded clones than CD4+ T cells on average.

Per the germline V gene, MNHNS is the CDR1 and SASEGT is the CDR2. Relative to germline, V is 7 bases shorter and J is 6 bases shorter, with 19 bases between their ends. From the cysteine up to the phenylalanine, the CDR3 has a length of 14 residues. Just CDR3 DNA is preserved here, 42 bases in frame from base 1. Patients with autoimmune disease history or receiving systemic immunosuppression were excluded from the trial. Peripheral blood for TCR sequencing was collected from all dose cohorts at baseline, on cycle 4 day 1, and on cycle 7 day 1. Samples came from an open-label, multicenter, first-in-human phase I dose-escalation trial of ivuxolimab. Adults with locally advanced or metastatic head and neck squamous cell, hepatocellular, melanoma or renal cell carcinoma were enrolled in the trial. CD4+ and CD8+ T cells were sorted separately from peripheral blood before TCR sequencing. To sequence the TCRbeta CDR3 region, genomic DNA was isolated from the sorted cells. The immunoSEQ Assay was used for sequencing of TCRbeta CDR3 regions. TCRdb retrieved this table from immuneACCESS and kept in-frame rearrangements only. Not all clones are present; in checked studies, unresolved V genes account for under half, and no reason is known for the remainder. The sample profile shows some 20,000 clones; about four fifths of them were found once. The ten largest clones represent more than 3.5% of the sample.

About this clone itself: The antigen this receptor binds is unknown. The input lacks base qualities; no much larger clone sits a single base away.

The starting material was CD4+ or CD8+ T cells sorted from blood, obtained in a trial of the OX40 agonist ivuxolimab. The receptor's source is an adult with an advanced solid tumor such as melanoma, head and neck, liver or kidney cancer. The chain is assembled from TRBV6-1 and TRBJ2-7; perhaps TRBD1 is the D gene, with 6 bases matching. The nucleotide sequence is TGTGCCAGCAAGTCGGCAGGGGCATATAGCGAGCAGTACTTC. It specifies CASKSAGAYSEQYF.